This T cell receptor (beta chain) was sequenced during a study of regulatory T cells in long-lasting Graves disease. Broader study findings: Authors noted too few samples as a limitation. Persistent Graves' patients possessed reduced TCR diversity relative to recently diagnosed ones. Persistent disease exhibited a predilection for TRBV28, TRBJ1-2 and TRBJ2-5.

Time point in this sample: persistent/refractory GD, antithyroid drugs over 5 years with positive TRAb. RNA from PBMCs was the source of the TCR library. As a group, patients came from one endocrinology department in Xi'an, China. Germline CDR1 reads LNHNV; CDR2 reads YYDKDF (reference sequence). V dropped 0 bases and J dropped 8 bases, with 5 bases sitting between them. The CDR3 contains 12 residues. In this sample, this clonotype turned up a few times. Its antigen is unidentified. With iRepertoire HTBI primers and Arm-PCR of CDR3 regions, TCR beta libraries were built. MiXCR, applied by TCRdb to the multiplex PCR reads, yields one record per CDR3 protein. Here the sample spans more than 650,000 distinct CDR3 sequences, 25% to 30% being singletons.

The source of this sequence is a female donor with Graves disease. Sequenced material: peripheral blood mononuclear cells (PBMCs), taken when the disease was refractory, from a patient treated with antithyroid drugs. This chain connects TRBV15 to TRBJ2-1; no clear D gene. For the CDR3, the DNA is TGTGCCACCAGCAGAGATGGGTATGAGCAGTTCTTC. Translation gives CATSRDGYEQFF.